The next 18 T cell receptor beta chains were all read from a single sample in a study of T-cell reconstitution after alpha-beta-depleted transplantation in children. Unique molecular identifiers tagged the TCRbeta library. TCRdb re-called the PCR reads through MiXCR, storing one row per CDR3 protein. The top ten hold around nine tenths of the sample, which has 8,000 to 9,500 distinct CDR3 sequences, approximately 15% seen once. This material consisted of PBMCs, mostly from graft donor cells, taken 60 days after TCRalphabeta/CD19-depleted stem cell transplant. Source of these receptors: a girl under two years old who had a stem cell transplant for combined immunodeficiency, so the T cells may come from the graft donor.

This chain links TRBV28 with TRBJ2-1; maybe TRBD2 (6 bases). The CDR3 length is 15 residues. The germline V and J ends were trimmed by 2 bases and 6 bases, with 14 bases remaining between them. Per germline, CDR1 MDHEN and CDR2 SYDVKM. CDR3 in DNA: TGTGCCAGCAGTTTACGGCGGGACGCTTCCAATGAGCAGTTCTTC. Translation gives CASSLRRDASNEQFF.

The chain joins TRBV21-1 to TRBJ1-1; the table names TRBD1, a call not compared with the DNA. TRBV21-1 is a documented pseudogene. The length of the CDR3 is 15 residues. The CDR3 sequence is CASSKERLAACGAFF. For the CDR3, the DNA is TGTGCCAGCAGCAAAGAGAGGCTGGCCGCCTGTGGGGCTTTCTTT.

This clonotype was found a few times. The CDR3 protein is CASSFELATYEQYF. The CDR3 DNA is TGTGCCAGCAGCTTCGAACTAGCCACCTACGAGCAGTACTTC. The chain couples TRBV7-2 to TRBJ2-7; weak D call: TRBD2 (6 bases). The germline gives CDR1 SGHTA, CDR2 FQGNSA. V was clipped by 3 bases and J by 2 bases, with 11 bases between them. The CDR3 length is 14 residues.

In this sample, this clonotype turned up many times. Germline and junction disagree at one end, which may indicate a read error. The chain links TRBV20-1 to TRBJ2-1; the match to TRBD2 covers 14 bases. CDR1 and CDR2 (germline): DFQATT, SNEGSKA (reference sequence). The CDR3 has 13 amino acids. In nucleotides, the CDR3 is TGCAGTGCAAGAGGACTAGCGGGAGGTGAGCAGTTCTTC. It codes for CSARGLAGGEQFF.

This clonotype was recorded at least ten times. The chain couples TRBV27 to TRBJ2-7; TRBD2 matches 9 bases. Germline-derived CDR1 and CDR2 are MNHEY and SMNVEV (reference sequence). The CDR3 extends over 15 amino acids. V lost 3 bases and J lost 2; bases outside the gene matches: 5. For the CDR3, the DNA is TGTGCCAGCAGTTTCATTAGCGGGGGCACCTACGAGCAGTACTTC. It specifies CASSFISGGTYEQYF.

Ten or more counts support this clonotype. The chain recombines TRBV9 with TRBJ2-1; the match to TRBD2 covers 10 bases. After removal of 0 bases from V and 4 bases from J, the junction contained 13 bases not matched to a gene. Germline-derived CDR1 and CDR2 are SGDLS and YYNGEE. CDR3 length: 19 amino acids. This CDR3 reads CASSVASLERGGLYNEQFF. DNA for the CDR3: TGTGCCAGCAGCGTAGCTTCTCTGGAGCGGGGGGGCTTGTACAATGAGCAGTTCTTC. The variable domain in full, completed from reference TRBV9 and TRBJ2-1, reads DSGVTQTPKHLITATGQRVTLRCSPRSGDLSVYWYQQSLDQGLQFLIQYYNGEERAKGNILERFSAQQFPDLHSELNLSSLELGDSALYFCASSVASLERGGLYNEQFFGPGTRLTVL.

The table lists this clonotype with many counts. The chain combines TRBV10-3 with TRBJ2-1, with TRBD2 matching 12 bases. Germline CDR1 is ENHRY and CDR2 is SYGVKD. Trimming took 8 bases from V and 9 from J; bases not matched to a gene: 8. The CDR3 consists of 14 residues. The CDR3 region is CAIRLAGGQPEQFF. CDR3 nucleotide sequence: TGTGCCATCCGGCTAGCGGGAGGGCAACCTGAGCAGTTCTTC.

This rearrangement joins TRBV20-1 to TRBJ1-4; D is possibly TRBD1 (6 bases). The V end lost 0 bases, the J end lost 0 bases, and 14 bases lay between the germline ends. This CDR3 is 17 amino acids long. Germline V gives CDR1 DFQATT, CDR2 SNEGSKA (reference sequence). CDR3 sequence: CSARDGGQVATNEKLFF. CDR3 bases: TGCAGTGCTAGAGATGGGGGGCAGGTCGCAACTAATGAAAAACTGTTTTTT.

This clonotype rates as hyperexpanded. The chain carries TRBV7-2 and TRBJ2-3; no definite D call. V was clipped by 5 bases and J by 0 bases, with 12 bases between them. This CDR3 has 15 residues. Looked up from germline, CDR1 is SGHTA and CDR2 is FQGNSA. The CDR3 DNA reads as TGTGCCAGCAGCGTAGTTTTTTCTAGCACAGATACGCAGTATTTT. This gives the protein CASSVVFSSTDTQYF.

The chain couples TRBV3-1 to TRBJ2-1, with D possibly being TRBD1 or TRBD2 (5 bases each). This CDR3 comprises 15 residues. Trimming left V 1 base short and J 5 bases short, with 12 bases between. Germline V CDR1 and CDR2: LGHDT, YNNKEL (reference sequence). The CDR3 nucleotides read TGTGCCAGCAGCCAAGTCGGGGCAGCTGACAATGAGCAGTTCTTC. Encoded protein: CASSQVGAADNEQFF.

The chain couples TRBV7-2 to TRBJ2-1; tentative D call: TRBD2 (6 bases). The CDR3 is made up of 15 amino acids. Germline CDR1 and CDR2: SGHTA and FQGNSA. V gave up 5 bases and J gave up 6 bases, with 17 bases separating them. The DNA for the CDR3 is TGTGCCAGCAGCGCGTCCCGGGAGAGGGGCAATGAGCAGTTCTTC. Its translation is CASSASRERGNEQFF. The variable domain in full, with the rest retrieved from reference TRBV7-2 and TRBJ2-1, is GAGVSQSPSNKVTEKGKDVELRCDPISGHTALYWYRQSLGQGLEFLIYFQGNSAPDKSGLPSDRFSAERTGGSVSTLTIQRTQQEDSAVYLCASSASRERGNEQFFGPGTRLTVL.

The V call is TRBV10-3, the J call TRBJ2-2, with D perhaps TRBD1 (6 bases). The V end was cut by 4 bases, the J end by 1 base, with 19 bases between. Germline lookup yields CDR1 ENHRY and CDR2 SYGVKD. This CDR3 contains 18 residues. The CDR3 sequence is CAISALQGWPGNTGELFF. The CDR3 nucleotides are TGTGCCATCAGTGCCTTACAGGGATGGCCTGGGAACACCGGGGAGCTGTTTTTT.

This clonotype was recorded many times. The V and J genes are TRBV20-1 and TRBJ2-7; D unresolved. In germline, CDR1 is DFQATT, CDR2 SNEGSKA (reference sequence). The V and J ends lost 5 bases and 4 bases respectively, with 18 bases between them. CDR3 size: 14 residues. The chain's CDR3 is CSALSTPAGYEQYF. CDR3 in DNA: TGCAGTGCTTTAAGTACTCCAGCCGGGTACGAGCAGTACTTC.

There are many counts of this clonotype. The chain is built from TRBV6-5 and TRBJ2-5; D ambiguous. Trimming pared 5 bases from V and 2 bases from J, leaving 3 bases between. This CDR3 has 11 amino acids. Per the germline V gene, CDR1 is MNHEY and CDR2 is SVGAGI. In DNA form, the CDR3 reads TGTGCCAGCAGTCGGCAAGAGACCCAGTACTTC. Translation: CASSRQETQYF.

This chain joins TRBV28 and TRBJ2-7; 7 positions match TRBD2. Per germline, CDR1 MDHEN and CDR2 SYDVKM. J was trimmed by 3 bases and V by 5 bases; bases with no gene match: 7. The CDR3 has 14 amino acids. The CDR3 reads CASSVLREIYEQYF. CDR3 nucleotides: TGTGCCAGCAGTGTCTTGCGGGAGATCTACGAGCAGTACTTC.

This clonotype was seen repeatedly, ten times or more. The chain recombines TRBV7-2 with TRBJ1-4; 8 nucleotides line up with TRBD1. The V gene's germline CDR1 is SGHTA and CDR2 FQGNSA. CDR3 length equals 15 residues. With V trimmed by 1 base and J by 11 bases, 9 bases remained unmatched. The DNA for the CDR3 is TGTGCCAGCAGCTTAGGAGGTGGACAGGGTGGGAAACTGTTTTTT. This encodes CASSLGGGQGGKLFF.

This clonotype was found a few times. The rearrangement links TRBV5-1 to TRBJ2-5, with TRBD2 identical over 8 bases. The CDR3 contains 16 residues. J gave up 4 bases and V 7 bases, and 15 bases lay outside the gene matches. Per germline, CDR1 SGHRS and CDR2 YFSETQ. For the CDR3, the DNA is TGCGCCAGCTACCCTCGAGGCGGGGGGCCAATAGAGACCCAGTACTTC. This sequence encodes CASYPRGGGPIETQYF.

The sample holds many counts of this clonotype. The genes are TRBV12-3 or TRBV12-4 and TRBJ1-3; 7 positions match TRBD1. The V segment lost 5 bases and the J segment 0 bases; nucleotides outside the gene matches: 7. The CDR3 covers 16 residues. The CDR3 nucleotides are TGTGCCAGCAGTCGATCACAGGGGACCTCTGGAAACACCATATATTTT. Its translation: CASSRSQGTSGNTIYF.